A single sample gave rise to the 24 T cell receptor beta chains below, sequenced in a study of OX40 agonist ivuxolimab in advanced cancers. Produced via immunoSEQ multiplex PCR; TCRdb's table is partial and in-frame only. The table has over 65,000 clones, approximately 84% seen once; the top ten hold more than 0.5%. The source material was CD4+ or CD8+ T cells sorted from blood, sampled in a trial of the OX40 agonist ivuxolimab. These receptors originate from an adult with an advanced solid tumor such as melanoma, head and neck, liver or kidney cancer.

The chain is built from TRBV30 and TRBJ2-2; TRBD1 matches at 12 bases. The V gene end was trimmed by 3 bases and the J gene end by 5 bases; junction bases not matched to a gene: 1. This CDR3 contains 14 residues. Germline-derived CDR1 and CDR2 are GTSNPN and SVGIG (reference sequence). This CDR3 is CAWRGQGATGELFF. Written as DNA, the CDR3 is TGTGCCTGGAGGGGACAGGGGGCGACCGGGGAGCTGTTTTTT. The full variable domain, completed using reference TRBV30 and TRBJ2-2, is SQTIHQWPATLVQPVGSPLSLECTVEGTSNPNLYWYRQAAGRGLQLLFYSVGIGQISSEVPQNLSASRPQDRQFILSSKKLLLSDSGFYLCAWRGQGATGELFFGEGSRLTVL.

The CDR3 loop is CASSQGGQGNEKLFF. The CDR3 DNA reads as TGCGCCAGCAGCCAAGGGGGACAAGGTAATGAAAAACTGTTTTTT. The chain links TRBV4-1 to TRBJ1-4, with D possibly matching TRBD1 (6 bases). Germline values: CDR1 MGHRA, CDR2 YSYEKL. The CDR3 spans 15 residues. V was pared by 1 base and J by 4 bases, with 10 bases between.

The gene calls are TRBV7-2 and TRBJ1-5; 8 bases are a match to TRBD1. This CDR3 spans 14 amino acids. The germline V gene has CDR1 SGHTA and CDR2 FQGNSA. The V and J ends lost 1 base and 4 bases, in that order; junction bases with no gene match: 0. CDR3 nucleotides: TGTGCCAGCAGCTTAGGGACAGGGAATCAGCCCCAGCATTTT. Its translation: CASSLGTGNQPQHF.

This clone has more than one count but fewer than ten. J is TRBJ1-1 and V is TRBV11-2; D not certain. The V end lost 5 bases, the J end lost 0 bases, and 16 bases lay between the germline ends. The CDR3 is 16 amino acids. The germline CDR1 and CDR2 sequences are SGHAT and FQNNGV. The DNA for the CDR3 is TGTGCCAGCAGCCACTCCCCCCGCAGCCTGAACACTGAAGCTTTCTTT. Protein sequence: CASSHSPRSLNTEAFF.

This rearrangement joins TRBV10-3 to TRBJ1-1; no clear D. The germline gives CDR1 ENHRY, CDR2 SYGVKD. The V and J ends lost 0 bases and 0 bases respectively, with 11 bases between them. The CDR3 is made up of 16 amino acids. The CDR3 DNA reads as TGTGCCATCAGTGAGTCTATAGCGGTGGTGAACACTGAAGCTTTCTTT. Protein product: CAISESIAVVNTEAFF.

This chain connects TRBV12-5 to TRBJ1-1; no clear D. This CDR3 contains 13 residues. The germline gives CDR1 LGHNT, CDR2 FRNRAP. V was shortened by 1 base and J by 2 bases, with 5 bases between the two germline ends. As DNA, the CDR3 is TGTGCTAGTGGTTTGGGACTTAACACTGAAGCTTTCTTT. This gives the protein CASGLGLNTEAFF.

This clone was recorded only once. The chain carries TRBV30 and TRBJ1-6, with D perhaps matching TRBD1 (5 bases). Germline assignment: CDR1 GTSNPN and CDR2 SVGIG (reference sequence). This CDR3 comprises 14 residues. Trimming took 0 bases from V and 11 from J, leaving 14 bases between them. The CDR3 nucleotides read TGTGCCTGGAGTGTTTTGGCGGGGGGAACACCCCTCCACTTT. This translates into CAWSVLAGGTPLHF.

The chain employs TRBV6-1 and TRBJ2-1, with D possibly being TRBD1 (6 bases). V lost 3 bases and J 3 bases, leaving 12 bases between the germline ends. Germline CDR1 is MNHNS and CDR2 is SASEGT. The CDR3 totals 15 residues. DNA for the CDR3: TGTGCCAGCAGTGAGAACAGGGCAAGCTACAATGAGCAGTTCTTC. Translation: CASSENRASYNEQFF.

This chain uses TRBV18 with TRBJ2-2; D could derive from TRBD1 or TRBD2 (5 bases each). Trimming shortened V by 3 bases and J by 2 bases, and 10 bases separated the two germline ends. The CDR3 totals 15 residues. CDR1 and CDR2 (germline): KGHSH, LQKENI. CDR3 in DNA: TGTGCCAGCTCACCCCTGGGGGTCAACACCGGGGAGCTGTTTTTT. It specifies CASSPLGVNTGELFF.

This clone was observed once. The chain joins TRBV4-2 to TRBJ1-2; TRBD1 aligns across 8 bases. This CDR3 region has 16 residues. Trimming removed 0 bases from V and 2 bases from J; junction bases left unmatched: 5. The V gene's germline CDR1 is LGHNA and CDR2 YNFKEQ. The CDR3 protein is CASSQDRTGTNYGYTF. In DNA form, the CDR3 reads TGTGCCAGCAGCCAAGACCGGACAGGGACGAACTATGGCTACACCTTC.

The chain employs TRBV2 and TRBJ2-3; 7 nucleotides line up with TRBD1. The V segment lost 8 bases and the J segment 0 bases; nucleotides outside the gene matches: 5. Germline-derived CDR1 and CDR2 are SNHLY and FYNNEI. CDR3 size: 14 residues. CDR3 amino acids: CASARDSSTDTQYF. CDR3 DNA sequence: TGTGCCAGCGCTAGGGACAGTAGCACAGATACGCAGTATTTT.

This clone was recorded only once. The chain carries TRBV19 and TRBJ2-2; the D is unclear. Germline CDR1 is LNHDA and CDR2 is SQIVND (reference sequence). The length of the CDR3 is 14 residues. With 7 bases removed from V and 0 bases from J, the gap between germline ends came to 9 bases. CDR3 nucleotides: TGTGCCAGTACAGGTCCTACGAACACCGGGGAGCTGTTTTTT. This sequence encodes CASTGPTNTGELFF.

The V gene is TRBV5-1, the J gene TRBJ2-7; D remains ambiguous. Trimming shortened V by 0 bases and J by 7 bases, and 8 bases separated the two germline ends. CDR1 and CDR2 from the germline V gene are SGHRS and YFSETQ. The CDR3 runs to 12 residues. This CDR3 reads CASSLDAREQYF. DNA of the CDR3: TGCGCCAGCAGCTTGGACGCCCGAGAGCAGTACTTC. The whole variable domain, remainder taken from reference TRBV5-1 and TRBJ2-7, is KAGVTQTPRYLIKTRGQQVTLSCSPISGHRSVSWYQQTPGQGLQFLFEYFSETQRNKGNFPGRFSGRQFSNSRSEMNVSTLELGDSALYLCASSLDAREQYFGPGTRLTVT.

This CDR3 reads CASSGENTDTQYF. CDR3 nucleotide sequence: TGTGCCAGTAGCGGTGAGAATACAGATACGCAGTATTTT. The chain recombines TRBV19 with TRBJ2-3; D gene unclear. Germline lookup yields CDR1 LNHDA and CDR2 SQIVND (reference sequence). The CDR3 is made up of 13 amino acids. V was shortened by 6 bases and J by 3 bases, with 10 bases between the two germline ends.

The rearrangement links TRBV15 to TRBJ2-5, with 9 bases that match TRBD1. This CDR3 contains 17 residues. V was pared by 0 bases and J by 4 bases, with 9 bases of the junction left unmatched. The germline V gene encodes CDR1 LNHNV and CDR2 YYDKDF (reference sequence). Here the CDR3 reads CATSRDGGQGVGETQYF. DNA for the CDR3: TGTGCCACCAGCAGAGACGGGGGACAGGGAGTGGGAGAGACCCAGTACTTC.

The chain recombines TRBV14 with TRBJ2-4, with D unclear. Trimming cost V 3 bases and J 6 bases, with 9 bases left between them. Germline V CDR1 and CDR2: SGHDN, FVKESK. CDR3 length equals 13 residues. CDR3 residues: CASSQGIRNIQYF. The DNA of the CDR3 is TGTGCCAGCAGCCAGGGTATTCGAAACATTCAGTACTTC.

The rearrangement joins TRBV9 to TRBJ2-7, with 10 bases matching TRBD1. The CDR3 contains 14 residues. Germline assignment: CDR1 SGDLS and CDR2 YYNGEE. V shed 4 bases and J 5 bases; nucleotides not matched to a gene: 6. CDR3 coding DNA: TGTGCCAGCAGCCCCGGGACAGGGGTACACGAGCAGTACTTC. It encodes CASSPGTGVHEQYF.

J is TRBJ2-1 and V is TRBV7-8; no clear D. The CDR3 sequence is 16 residues long. V was cut by 1 base and J by 4 bases, with 14 bases left in between. CDR1 is SGHVS, CDR2 FQNEAQ, per germline. Written as DNA, the CDR3 is TGTGCCAGCAGCTTAGGTTATCTAGGGAATTACAATGAGCAGTTCTTC. This encodes CASSLGYLGNYNEQFF.

The chain uses TRBV9 and TRBJ2-3; 12 bases line up with TRBD2. Trimming cost V 1 base and J 6 bases; bases outside gene matches: 3. The CDR3 is 15 amino acids. In germline, CDR1 is SGDLS, CDR2 YYNGEE. As DNA, the CDR3 is TGTGCCAGCAGCGTAATCACTAGCGGGAGGGATACGCAGTATTTT. As protein: CASSVITSGRDTQYF. Full variable domain (outside the CDR3, taken from reference TRBV9 and TRBJ2-3): DSGVTQTPKHLITATGQRVTLRCSPRSGDLSVYWYQQSLDQGLQFLIQYYNGEERAKGNILERFSAQQFPDLHSELNLSSLELGDSALYFCASSVITSGRDTQYFGPGTRLTVL.

J is TRBJ1-1 and V is TRBV11-2, with TRBD1 identical over 7 bases. The germline V gene has CDR1 SGHAT and CDR2 FQNNGV. The CDR3 has 14 amino acids. Trimming at V came to 7 bases and at J to 0 bases, leaving 5 bases not matched to a gene. The CDR3 loop is CASTYDRVNTEAFF. The CDR3 bases are TGTGCCAGCACCTATGACAGGGTGAACACTGAAGCTTTCTTT. The full variable domain, its missing parts supplied by reference TRBV11-2 and TRBJ1-1, is EAGVAQSPRYKIIEKRQSVAFWCNPISGHATLYWYQQILGQGPKLLIQFQNNGVVDDSQLPKDRFSAERLKGVDSTLKIQPAKLEDSAVYLCASTYDRVNTEAFFGQGTRLTVV.

CDR3 sequence (DNA): TGCAGTGCTACGAGGGCCGAGACCCAGTACTTC. Its translation is CSATRAETQYF. This rearrangement joins TRBV20-1 to TRBJ2-5, with a possible D match to TRBD2 (5 bases). Germline V gene sequence: CDR1 DFQATT, CDR2 SNEGSKA (reference sequence). The V end lost 4 bases, the J end lost 5 bases, and 8 bases lay between the germline ends. The CDR3 is 11 residues long.

This clone is a singleton in its sample. This chain joins TRBV6-1 and TRBJ2-2; 7 nucleotides align to TRBD1. V trimming: 6 bases; J trimming: 3 bases; junction bases outside the gene matches: 7. This CDR3 is 15 amino acids long. The germline gives CDR1 MNHNS, CDR2 SASEGT. The CDR3: CASSGDRAYTGELFF. The CDR3 DNA follows: TGTGCCAGCAGCGGCGACAGGGCGTACACCGGGGAGCTGTTTTTT.

This sequence joins TRBV6-1 and TRBJ1-2; D remains unclear. Trimming left V 3 bases short and J 6 bases short, with 8 bases between. The length of the CDR3 is 12 residues. Germline V gene data show CDR1 as MNHNS and CDR2 as SASEGT. The chain's CDR3 is CASSDPFHGYTF. Written as DNA, the CDR3 is TGTGCCAGCAGTGACCCCTTTCATGGCTACACCTTC.

The chain is built from TRBV11-1 and TRBJ2-3, with a weak D call TRBD1 (6 bases). V was cut by 4 bases and J by 2 bases, with 13 bases left in between. Germline V gene lookup returns CDR1 SGHAT and CDR2 FQDESV (reference sequence). The CDR3 extends over 15 amino acids. CDR3 sequence: CASSSGQLHTDTQYF. The CDR3 DNA reads as TGTGCCAGCAGCTCTGGACAGCTCCACACAGATACGCAGTATTTT.